These T cell receptor beta chains were read from a single sample in a study of cytomegalovirus exposure and HLA in healthy donors. Here immunoSEQ multiplex PCR was the method, and the copy in TCRdb shows in-frame clones only, minus some. The sample contains about 170,000 clones, 82% of which appear only once. The material sequenced was PBMCs. The receptors shown here come from a male donor in good health and CMV-seronegative. Both conserved end residues are part of each CDR3. A D gene is named only where the DNA matches it firmly. The size entry is marked missing in some rows and otherwise reads once, few, many or a size class.

D gene	V gene	J gene	clone size	CDR3 DNA	CDR3 protein
TRBD2	TRBV2	TRBJ2-5	few	TGTGCCAGCAGTGAAGTGACTAGCGGGCAAGAGACCCAGTACTTC	CASSEVTSGQETQYF
TRBD2	TRBV2	TRBJ2-1	.	TGTGCCAGCAGTGCCGGGACTAGCGGAATTGACGAGCAGTTCTTC	CASSAGTSGIDEQFF
TRBD2	TRBV9	TRBJ2-7	.	TGTGCCAGCAGCGTCGACCCGGGTACTAGCGGGGCCTACGAGCAGTACTTC	CASSVDPGTSGAYEQYF
.	TRBV29-1	TRBJ1-1	.	TGCAGCGTTAAAAGTTCCACGGGAGCTGAAGCTTTCTTT	CSVKSSTGAEAFF
TRBD2	TRBV6-5	TRBJ2-1	.	TGTGCCAGCAGTTCGACTAGCGGGGAATGGGATGAGCAGTTCTTC	CASSSTSGEWDEQFF
.	TRBV6-5	TRBJ2-7	.	TGTGCCAGCACCTCGGGAGCCAACGAGCAGTACTTC	CASTSGANEQYF
TRBD1	TRBV2	TRBJ2-2	.	TGTGCCTCGGGACAGGGAATCACCGGGGAGCTGTTTTTT	CASGQGITGELFF
.	TRBV4-3	TRBJ2-3	.	TGCGCCAGCAGCCCTCATCGGGGGGCGCAGGATACGCAGTATTTT	CASSPHRGAQDTQYF
.	TRBV5-5	TRBJ1-5	.	TGTGCCAGCAGCTTGGACGGGGTAGCTTATAGCAATCAGCCCCAGCATTTT	CASSLDGVAYSNQPQHF
.	TRBV14	TRBJ1-2	.	TGTGCCAGCAGCCATCTCGGAGGGTCGGGGGACTATGGCTACACCTTC	CASSHLGGSGDYGYTF
.	TRBV19	TRBJ1-5	.	TGTGCCAGTAGTACCCACAATCAGCCCCAGCATTTT	CASSTHNQPQHF
TRBD2	TRBV14	TRBJ2-3	.	TGTGCCAGCAGCCAGAGCGGGGGGAGTAGCACAGATACGCAGTATTTT	CASSQSGGSSTDTQYF
TRBD1	TRBV7-7	TRBJ2-6	.	TGTGCCAGCAGCCCCCGACAGGGGGACTCTGGGGCCAACGTCCTGACTTTC	CASSPRQGDSGANVLTF
.	TRBV4-1	TRBJ2-7	.	TGCGCCAGCAGCCAAGATCGAGCACTAAACTACGAGCAGTACTTC	CASSQDRALNYEQYF
TRBD1	TRBV2	TRBJ1-6	.	TGTGCCAGCAGGAAGGACAGGAACTATAATTCACCCCTCCACTTT	CASRKDRNYNSPLHF
.	TRBV21-1	TRBJ2-7	.	TGTGCCAGCAGCAAAGTCGAGTCTGGACTAGCGGGGACCTACGAGCAGTACTTC	CASSKVESGLAGTYEQYF
.	TRBV9	TRBJ1-2	.	TGTGCCAGCAGCGTCCGGGCAGGGGAGGGCTATGGCTACACCTTC	CASSVRAGEGYGYTF
.	TRBV6-1	TRBJ1-5	.	TGTGCCAGCAGTGAAAGCGGGGGTCGTCAGCCCCAGCATTTT	CASSESGGRQPQHF
.	TRBV28	TRBJ2-6	.	TGTGCCAGCAGTTTCCAGGTCACCGGGGCCAACGTCCTGACTTTC	CASSFQVTGANVLTF
.	TRBV4-1	TRBJ1-2	.	TGCGCCAGCAGCCAAGAGTTTAGCTATGGCTACACCTTC	CASSQEFSYGYTF